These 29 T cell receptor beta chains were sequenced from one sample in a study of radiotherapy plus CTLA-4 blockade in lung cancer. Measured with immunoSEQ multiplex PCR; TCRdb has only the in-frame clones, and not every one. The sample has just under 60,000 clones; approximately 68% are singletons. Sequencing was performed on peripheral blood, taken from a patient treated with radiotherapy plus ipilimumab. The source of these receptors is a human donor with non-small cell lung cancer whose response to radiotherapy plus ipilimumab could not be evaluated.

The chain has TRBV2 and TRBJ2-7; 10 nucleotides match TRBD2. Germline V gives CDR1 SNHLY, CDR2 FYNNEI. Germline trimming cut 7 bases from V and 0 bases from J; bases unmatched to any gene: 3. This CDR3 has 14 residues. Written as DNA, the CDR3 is TGTGCCAGCATGGGACTAGCGAGCTCCTACGAGCAGTACTTC. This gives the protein CASMGLASSYEQYF.

The DNA of the CDR3 is TGTGCCAGCAGCTTGAGCGGGGGGTGGACCGGGGAGCTGTTTTTT. It encodes CASSLSGGWTGELFF. The V call is TRBV7-6, the J call TRBJ2-2; 9 bases are a match to TRBD2. This CDR3 is built from 15 residues. Germline V CDR1 and CDR2: SGHVS, FNYEAQ. V lost 3 bases and J lost 5; bases outside the gene matches: 4.

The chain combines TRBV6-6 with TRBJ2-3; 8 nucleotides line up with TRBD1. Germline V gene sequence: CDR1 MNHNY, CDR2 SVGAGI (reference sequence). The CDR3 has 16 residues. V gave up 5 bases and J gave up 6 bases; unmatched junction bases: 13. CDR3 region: CASSSYQDRDRDTQYF. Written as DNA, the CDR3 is TGTGCCAGCAGTAGTTACCAGGACAGGGATCGTGATACGCAGTATTTT.

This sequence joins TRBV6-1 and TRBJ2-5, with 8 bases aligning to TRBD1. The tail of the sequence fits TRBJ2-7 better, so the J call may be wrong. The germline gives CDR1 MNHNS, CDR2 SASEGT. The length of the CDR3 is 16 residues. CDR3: CASSETPRRGLYEQYF. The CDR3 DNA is TGTGCCAGCAGTGAAACCCCTCGCAGGGGGCTGTACGAGCAGTACTTC.

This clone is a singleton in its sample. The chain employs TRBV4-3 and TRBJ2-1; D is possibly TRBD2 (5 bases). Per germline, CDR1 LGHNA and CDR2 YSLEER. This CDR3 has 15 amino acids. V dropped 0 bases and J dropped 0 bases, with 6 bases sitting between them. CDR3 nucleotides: TGCGCCAGCAGCCAAGATCGGGACTCCTACAATGAGCAGTTCTTC. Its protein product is CASSQDRDSYNEQFF.

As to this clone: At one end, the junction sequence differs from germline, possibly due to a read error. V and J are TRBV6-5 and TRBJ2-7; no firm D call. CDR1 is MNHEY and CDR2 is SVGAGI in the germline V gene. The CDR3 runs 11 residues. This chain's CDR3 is CASSHSYEQYF. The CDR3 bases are TGTGCCAGCAGTCACTCCTACGAGCAGTACTTC.

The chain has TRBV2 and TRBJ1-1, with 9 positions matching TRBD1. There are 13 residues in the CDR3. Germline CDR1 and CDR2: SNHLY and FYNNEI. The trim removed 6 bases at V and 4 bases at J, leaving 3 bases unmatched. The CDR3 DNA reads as TGTGCCAGCAGGGAGGACAGGGGCACTGAAGCTTTCTTT. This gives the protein CASREDRGTEAFF.

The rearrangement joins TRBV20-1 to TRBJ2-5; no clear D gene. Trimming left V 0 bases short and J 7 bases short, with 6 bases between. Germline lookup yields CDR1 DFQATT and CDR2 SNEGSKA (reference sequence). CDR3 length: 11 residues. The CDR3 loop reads CSAREPGTQYF. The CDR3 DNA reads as TGCAGTGCTAGAGAACCGGGGACCCAGTACTTC.

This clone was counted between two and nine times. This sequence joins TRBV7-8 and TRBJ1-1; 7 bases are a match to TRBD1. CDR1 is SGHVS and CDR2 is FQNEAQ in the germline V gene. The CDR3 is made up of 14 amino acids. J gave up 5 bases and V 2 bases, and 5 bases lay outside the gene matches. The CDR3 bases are TGTGCCAGCAGCTTATACGCACAGGGGACTGAAGCTTTCTTT. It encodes CASSLYAQGTEAFF.

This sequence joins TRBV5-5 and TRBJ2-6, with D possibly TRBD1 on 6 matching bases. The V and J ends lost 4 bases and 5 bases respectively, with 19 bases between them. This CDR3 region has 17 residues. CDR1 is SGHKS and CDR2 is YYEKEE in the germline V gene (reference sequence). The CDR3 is CASSQKTPGVWANVLTF. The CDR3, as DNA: TGTGCCAGCAGCCAGAAAACTCCAGGGGTCTGGGCCAACGTCCTGACTTTC.

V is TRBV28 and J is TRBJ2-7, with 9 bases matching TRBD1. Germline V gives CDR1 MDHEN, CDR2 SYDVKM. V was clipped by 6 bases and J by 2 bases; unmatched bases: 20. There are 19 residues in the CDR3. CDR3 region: CASRQSIWPPGQGTYEQYF. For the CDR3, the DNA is TGTGCCAGCAGACAATCAATCTGGCCCCCGGGACAGGGAACCTACGAGCAGTACTTC.

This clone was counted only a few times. CDR3 nucleotides: TGTGCCAGCAGCAAAGGGGAGGGGGTCGGCCAGCCCCAGCATTTT. This gives the protein CASSKGEGVGQPQHF. The chain carries TRBV21-1 and TRBJ1-5. TRBV21-1 is deemed a pseudogene. CDR3 size: 15 residues.

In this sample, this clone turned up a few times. CDR3 DNA sequence: TGTGCCAGCAGCGTTGGGTACGGGGGACCTAATGAAAAACTGTTTTTT. Translating gives CASSVGYGGPNEKLFF. J is TRBJ1-4 and V is TRBV9; a possible D gene is TRBD1 (5 bases). The CDR3 covers 16 residues. Trimming pared 2 bases from V and 3 bases from J, leaving 14 bases between. Looked up from germline, CDR1 is SGDLS and CDR2 is YYNGEE.

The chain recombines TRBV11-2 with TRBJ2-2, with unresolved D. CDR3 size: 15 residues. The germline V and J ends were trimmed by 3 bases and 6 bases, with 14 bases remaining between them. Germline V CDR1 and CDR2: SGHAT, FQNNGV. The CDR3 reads CASSFIGGGSGELFF. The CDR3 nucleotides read TGTGCCAGCAGCTTTATTGGTGGCGGATCCGGGGAGCTGTTTTTT.

The CDR3 bases are TGTGCCAGCAGCGTAGCTCCACAGTTGAACACTGAAGCTTTCTTT. This sequence encodes CASSVAPQLNTEAFF. The chain carries TRBV9 and TRBJ1-1; D is uncertain. This CDR3 region has 15 residues. V gave up 0 bases and J gave up 0 bases, with 9 bases separating them. From germline, CDR1 is SGDLS and CDR2 YYNGEE. Full variable domain (remainder filled in from reference TRBV9 and TRBJ1-1): DSGVTQTPKHLITATGQRVTLRCSPRSGDLSVYWYQQSLDQGLQFLIQYYNGEERAKGNILERFSAQQFPDLHSELNLSSLELGDSALYFCASSVAPQLNTEAFFGQGTRLTVV.

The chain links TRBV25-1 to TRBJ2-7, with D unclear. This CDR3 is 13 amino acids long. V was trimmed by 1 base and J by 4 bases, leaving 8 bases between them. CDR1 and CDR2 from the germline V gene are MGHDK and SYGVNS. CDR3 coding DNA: TGTGCCAGCAGTGAATCCTCCGTTTACGAGCAGTACTTC. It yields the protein CASSESSVYEQYF.

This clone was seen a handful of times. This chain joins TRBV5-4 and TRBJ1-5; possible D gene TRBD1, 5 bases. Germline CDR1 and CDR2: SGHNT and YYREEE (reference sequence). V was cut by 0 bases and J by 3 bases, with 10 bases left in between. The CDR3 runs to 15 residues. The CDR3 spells CASSLAGGYNQPQHF. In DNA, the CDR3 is TGTGCCAGCAGCTTGGCCGGGGGGTACAATCAGCCCCAGCATTTT.

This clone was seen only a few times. The DNA of the CDR3 is TGTGCCAGCTCACCATTCAGGGGCGGGAATGAAAAACTGTTTTTT. It translates to CASSPFRGGNEKLFF. This rearrangement joins TRBV18 to TRBJ1-4, with D possibly TRBD1 on 6 matching bases. The length of the CDR3 is 15 residues. Germline-derived CDR1 and CDR2 are KGHSH and LQKENI. With 2 bases removed from V and 5 bases from J, the gap between germline ends came to 12 bases.

This CDR3 reads CASSPQGLSYNEQFF. As DNA, the CDR3 is TGCGCCAGCAGCCCCCAGGGACTCTCCTACAATGAGCAGTTCTTC. The rearrangement uses TRBV4-1 and TRBJ2-1; possibly TRBD2 for D (6 bases). The V and J ends lost 4 bases and 0 bases respectively, with 10 bases between them. Germline loops: CDR1 MGHRA, CDR2 YSYEKL. This CDR3 comprises 15 residues.

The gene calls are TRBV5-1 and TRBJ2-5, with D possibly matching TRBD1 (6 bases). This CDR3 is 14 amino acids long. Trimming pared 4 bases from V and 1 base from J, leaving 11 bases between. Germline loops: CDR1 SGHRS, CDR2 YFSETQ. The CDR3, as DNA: TGCGCCAGCAGCGTAGGGGACACCCAAGAGACCCAGTACTTC. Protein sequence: CASSVGDTQETQYF.

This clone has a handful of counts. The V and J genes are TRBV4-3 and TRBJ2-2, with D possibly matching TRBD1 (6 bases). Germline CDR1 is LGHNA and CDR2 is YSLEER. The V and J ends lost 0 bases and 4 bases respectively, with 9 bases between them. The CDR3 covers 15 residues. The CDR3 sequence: CASSQERGFTGELFF. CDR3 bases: TGCGCCAGCAGCCAAGAGAGGGGGTTCACCGGGGAGCTGTTTTTT.

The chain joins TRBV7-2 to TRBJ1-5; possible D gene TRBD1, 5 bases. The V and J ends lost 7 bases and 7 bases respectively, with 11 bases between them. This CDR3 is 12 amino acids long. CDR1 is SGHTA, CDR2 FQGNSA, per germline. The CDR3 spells CASNVRGQPQHF. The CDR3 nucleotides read TGTGCCAGCAACGTAAGGGGACAGCCCCAGCATTTT. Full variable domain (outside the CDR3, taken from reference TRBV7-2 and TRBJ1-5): GAGVSQSPSNKVTEKGKDVELRCDPISGHTALYWYRQSLGQGLEFLIYFQGNSAPDKSGLPSDRFSAERTGGSVSTLTIQRTQQEDSAVYLCASNVRGQPQHFGDGTRLSIL.

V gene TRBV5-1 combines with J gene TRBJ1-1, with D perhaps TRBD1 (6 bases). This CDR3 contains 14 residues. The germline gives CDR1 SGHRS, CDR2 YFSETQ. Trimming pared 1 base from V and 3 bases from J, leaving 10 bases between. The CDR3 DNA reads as TGCGCCAGCAGCTTGACAGGGTTGGACACTGAAGCTTTCTTT. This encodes CASSLTGLDTEAFF.

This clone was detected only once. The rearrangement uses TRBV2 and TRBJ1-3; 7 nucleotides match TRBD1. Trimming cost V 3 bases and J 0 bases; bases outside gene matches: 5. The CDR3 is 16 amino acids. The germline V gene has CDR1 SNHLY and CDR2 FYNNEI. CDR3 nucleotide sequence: TGTGCCAGCAGTGAGACAGGGCCCGACTCTGGAAACACCATATATTTT. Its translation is CASSETGPDSGNTIYF.

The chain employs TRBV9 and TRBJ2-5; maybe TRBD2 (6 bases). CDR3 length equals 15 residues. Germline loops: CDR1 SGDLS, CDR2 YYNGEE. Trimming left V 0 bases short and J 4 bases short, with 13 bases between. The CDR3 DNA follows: TGTGCCAGCAGCGTAGGGGACTCCGGGGTAGAGACCCAGTACTTC. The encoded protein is CASSVGDSGVETQYF.

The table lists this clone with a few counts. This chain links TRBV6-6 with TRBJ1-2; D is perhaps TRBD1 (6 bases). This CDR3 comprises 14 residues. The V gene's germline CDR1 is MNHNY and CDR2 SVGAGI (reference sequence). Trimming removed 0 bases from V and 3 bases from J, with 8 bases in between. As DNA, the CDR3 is TGTGCCAGCAGTTACTCAGCAGGGGACTATGGCTACACCTTC. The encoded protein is CASSYSAGDYGYTF.

The CDR3 sequence is CASSRGSGRTDTQYF. The CDR3 bases are TGCGCCAGCAGCCGGGGTAGCGGGCGCACAGATACGCAGTATTTT. The J gene is TRBJ2-3, the V gene TRBV4-3, with 7 bases matching TRBD2. The CDR3 is made up of 15 amino acids. V was clipped by 4 bases and J by 1 base; unmatched bases: 5. The germline CDR1 and CDR2 sequences are LGHNA and YSLEER.

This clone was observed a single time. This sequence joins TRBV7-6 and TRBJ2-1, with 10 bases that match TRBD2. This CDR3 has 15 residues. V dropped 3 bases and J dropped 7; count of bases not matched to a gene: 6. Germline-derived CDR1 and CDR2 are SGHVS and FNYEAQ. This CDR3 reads CASSFGLAVMNEQFF. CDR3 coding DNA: TGTGCCAGCAGCTTCGGACTAGCGGTCATGAATGAGCAGTTCTTC.

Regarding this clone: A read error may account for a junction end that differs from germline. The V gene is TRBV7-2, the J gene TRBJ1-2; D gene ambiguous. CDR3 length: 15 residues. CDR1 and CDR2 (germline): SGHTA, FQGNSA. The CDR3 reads CASSLVGLGNCGYTF. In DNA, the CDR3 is TGTGCCAGCAGCTTAGTCGGCCTCGGGAACTGTGGCTACACCTTC.